Detailed here is one T cell receptor beta chain. Its specificity is not known. Germline V lookup: CDR1 MGHRA, CDR2 YSYEKL. This CDR3 is built from 20 residues. With V trimmed by 0 bases and J by 4 bases, 16 bases remained unmatched. This PCR relied on a set of 60 Vbeta primers and 13 Jbeta primers. Method: immunoSEQ multiplex PCR; TCRdb's copy keeps in-frame clones and lacks some. The table lists over 200,000 clones, under 80% of them singletons. This specimen belongs to a study of cytomegalovirus exposure and HLA in healthy donors. Study findings and constraints: Later analysis placed DRB1 highest and HLA-C lowest in TCR association rates, which differed by HLA locus.

The source is a woman in her 30s in good health and CMV-seronegative. Source material: PBMCs. V is TRBV4-1 and J is TRBJ2-5, with TRBD2 matching over 11 bases. The CDR3 DNA reads as TGCGCCAGCAGCCAAGATACCACTAGCGGGAGTTGGTTGGAATTAGAGACCCAGTACTTC. This codes for CASSQDTTSGSWLELETQYF.